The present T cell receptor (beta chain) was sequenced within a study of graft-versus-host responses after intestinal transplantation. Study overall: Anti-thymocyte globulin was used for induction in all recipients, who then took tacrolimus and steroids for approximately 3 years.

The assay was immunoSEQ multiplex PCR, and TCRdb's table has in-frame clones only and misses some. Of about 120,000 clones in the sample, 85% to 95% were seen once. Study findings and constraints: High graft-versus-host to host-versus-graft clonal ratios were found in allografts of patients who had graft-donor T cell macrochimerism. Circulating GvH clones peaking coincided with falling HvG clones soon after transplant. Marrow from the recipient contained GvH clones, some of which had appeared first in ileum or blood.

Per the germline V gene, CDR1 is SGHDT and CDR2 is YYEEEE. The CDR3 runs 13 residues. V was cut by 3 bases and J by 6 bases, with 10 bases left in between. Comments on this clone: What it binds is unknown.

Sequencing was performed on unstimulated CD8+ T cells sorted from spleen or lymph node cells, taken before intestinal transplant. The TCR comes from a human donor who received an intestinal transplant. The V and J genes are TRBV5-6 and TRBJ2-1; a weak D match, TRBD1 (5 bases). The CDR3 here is CASSSTVTNEQFF. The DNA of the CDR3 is TGTGCCAGCAGCTCGACAGTTACCAATGAGCAGTTCTTC. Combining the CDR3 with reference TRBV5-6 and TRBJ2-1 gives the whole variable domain DAGVTQSPTHLIKTRGQQVTLRCSPKSGHDTVSWYQQALGQGPQFIFQYYEEEERQRGNFPDRFSGHQFPNYSSELNVNALLLGDSALYLCASSSTVTNEQFFGPGTRLTVL.